The TCR beta chain described here comes from a study of T cells after yellow fever vaccination. TCRdb reprocessed the 5' RACE reads via MiXCR and lists one record per CDR3 protein. Here the sample spans some 22,000 distinct CDR3 sequences, around 5.2% being singletons. At least ten counts were recorded for this clonotype. Trimming shortened V by 8 bases and J by 0 bases, and 7 bases separated the two germline ends. CDR3 length equals 12 residues. Germline values: CDR1 SGHAT, CDR2 FQNNGV. The sequences come from PBMCs, either bulk or a sorted T-cell subset (CD4+, CD8+, memory, or dextramer-sorted; not recorded which), collected more than 40 days after the first yellow fever vaccination. The clonotype originates from a man between 18 and 29 years old who received the YFV17D yellow fever vaccine. The chain carries TRBV11-2 and TRBJ2-5; tentatively, D is TRBD2 (6 bases). CDR3 loop: CASRGYQETQYF. CDR3 nucleotides: TGTGCCAGCCGGGGGTACCAAGAGACCCAGTACTTC.